These T cell receptor beta chains were read from a single sample in a study of shared clonotypes between healthy human individuals. Produced via immunoSEQ multiplex PCR; TCRdb's table is partial and in-frame only. The sample lists around 720,000 clones, roughly 73% occurring once. The sequenced sample consisted of memory CD4+ T cells sorted from blood. The receptors stem from a young woman in good health. The CDR3 runs from the conserved cysteine through the conserved F or W. Fields, in order: clone size, J gene, V gene, D gene, CDR3 DNA, CDR3 protein. D genes are given only for firm matches. Some rows have no size entry. The others give once, few or many, or a class for an expanded clone.

clone_size: few
j_call: TRBJ2-2
v_call: TRBV7-2
d_call: TRBD1
cdr3_nt: TGTGCCAGCAGCACCAGACAGGGGACGAGCACCGGGGAGCTGTTTTTT
cdr3_aa: CASSTRQGTSTGELFF

clone_size: few
j_call: TRBJ2-1
v_call: TRBV4-1
d_call: NA
cdr3_nt: TGCGCCAGCAGCCCCACCCGACTCATCCTAGGTGAGCAGTTCTTC
cdr3_aa: CASSPTRLILGEQFF

clone_size: once
j_call: TRBJ2-5
v_call: TRBV7-2
d_call: TRBD2
cdr3_nt: TGTGCCAGCAGCTCCCTAACTAGCGGGGGATTTGCCCAGTACTTC
cdr3_aa: CASSSLTSGGFAQYF

clone_size: NA
j_call: TRBJ2-7
v_call: TRBV11-2
d_call: NA
cdr3_nt: TGTGCCAGCAGCTTAGATCACGGGCTAGTCCACTACGAGCAGTACTTC
cdr3_aa: CASSLDHGLVHYEQYF

clone_size: few
j_call: TRBJ2-3
v_call: TRBV27
d_call: TRBD2
cdr3_nt: TGTGCCAGCAGTTTATCGCCGGGAGGGGGCACAGATACGCAGTATTTT
cdr3_aa: CASSLSPGGGTDTQYF

clone_size: NA
j_call: TRBJ1-2
v_call: TRBV18
d_call: TRBD1
cdr3_nt: TGTGCCAGCTCACCTGTGAGACAGGGGGACTATGGCTACACCTTC
cdr3_aa: CASSPVRQGDYGYTF

clone_size: NA
j_call: TRBJ2-2
v_call: TRBV21-1
d_call: NA
cdr3_nt: TGTGCCAGCAGCAAAGCTTTTCCGGAGGACGGGGAGCTGTTTTTT
cdr3_aa: CASSKAFPEDGELFF

clone_size: NA
j_call: TRBJ1-3
v_call: TRBV28
d_call: NA
cdr3_nt: TGTGCCAGCAGGGGCGGGGGACCCTCTGGAAACACCATATATTTT
cdr3_aa: CASRGGGPSGNTIYF

clone_size: many
j_call: TRBJ2-3
v_call: TRBV11-3
d_call: NA
cdr3_nt: TGTGCCAGCAGCCCGCGTGGGGGGGGCGCGGAAGATACGCAGTATTTT
cdr3_aa: CASSPRGGGAEDTQYF

clone_size: NA
j_call: TRBJ1-3
v_call: TRBV7-9
d_call: TRBD1
cdr3_nt: TGTGCCAGCAGCTTCCCACAGGGGGTCTCTGGAAACACCATATATTTT
cdr3_aa: CASSFPQGVSGNTIYF

clone_size: once
j_call: TRBJ2-7
v_call: TRBV30
d_call: TRBD1
cdr3_nt: TGTGCCGGACGGGACAGAAACTACGAGCAGTACTTC
cdr3_aa: CAGRDRNYEQYF

clone_size: once
j_call: TRBJ2-5
v_call: TRBV28
d_call: NA
cdr3_nt: TGTGCCAGTTCACCGACGGACACGGAGACCCAGTACTTC
cdr3_aa: CASSPTDTETQYF

clone_size: NA
j_call: TRBJ2-2
v_call: TRBV7-9
d_call: TRBD1
cdr3_nt: TGTGCCAGCAGCTTGTCTCGGTCCAGGGGGAGCGGGGAGCTGTTTTTT
cdr3_aa: CASSLSRSRGSGELFF

clone_size: NA
j_call: TRBJ1-4
v_call: TRBV7-2
d_call: TRBD1
cdr3_nt: TGTGCCAGCAGCTTGTTGGGGGGACAGGTTAATGAAAAACTGTTTTTT
cdr3_aa: CASSLLGGQVNEKLFF

clone_size: NA
j_call: TRBJ2-1
v_call: TRBV9
d_call: TRBD2
cdr3_nt: TGTGCCAGCAGCGCCATAATACTAGCGGGGCACAATGAGCAGTTCTTC
cdr3_aa: CASSAIILAGHNEQFF

clone_size: NA
j_call: TRBJ2-7
v_call: TRBV10-2
d_call: NA
cdr3_nt: TGCGCCAGCAGTACAGGTGACTCCTACGAGCAGTACTTC
cdr3_aa: CASSTGDSYEQYF

clone_size: NA
j_call: TRBJ2-1
v_call: TRBV9
d_call: TRBD2
cdr3_nt: TGTGCCAGCAGCGCCCTAGCGGAGACCTACAATGAGCAGTTCTTC
cdr3_aa: CASSALAETYNEQFF

clone_size: few
j_call: TRBJ1-5
v_call: TRBV27
d_call: TRBD1
cdr3_nt: TGTGCCAGCAGTTTAGGACAGGAACCTCATCAGCCCCAGCATTTT
cdr3_aa: CASSLGQEPHQPQHF

clone_size: NA
j_call: TRBJ2-3
v_call: TRBV29-1
d_call: NA
cdr3_nt: TGCAGCGTTGGCCCGGGGACAGATACGCAGTATTTT
cdr3_aa: CSVGPGTDTQYF

clone_size: NA
j_call: TRBJ2-7
v_call: TRBV6-1
d_call: NA
cdr3_nt: TGTGCCAGCAGTGTAGGTAGTAGCGGCCACTACGAGCAGTACTTC
cdr3_aa: CASSVGSSGHYEQYF

clone_size: NA
j_call: TRBJ2-3
v_call: TRBV28
d_call: TRBD2
cdr3_nt: TGTGCCTCTTGGGGGGGATTGGGCACAGATACGCAGTATTTT
cdr3_aa: CASWGGLGTDTQYF

clone_size: NA
j_call: TRBJ1-2
v_call: TRBV6-1
d_call: NA
cdr3_nt: TGTGCCAGCAGCCCGATGGACAGCTCTAACTATGGCTACACCTTC
cdr3_aa: CASSPMDSSNYGYTF

clone_size: NA
j_call: TRBJ2-1
v_call: TRBV28
d_call: TRBD2
cdr3_nt: TGTGCCAGCGGAACCTCGGGACTAGCGGGGAAGGAGCAGTTCTTC
cdr3_aa: CASGTSGLAGKEQFF

clone_size: NA
j_call: TRBJ1-2
v_call: TRBV28
d_call: TRBD1
cdr3_nt: TGTGCCAGCATCTCACGTGGACAGGCGTTCGGTCACACCTTC
cdr3_aa: CASISRGQAFGHTF

clone_size: NA
j_call: TRBJ2-3
v_call: TRBV19
d_call: TRBD2
cdr3_nt: TGTGCCAGTAGTCGCGGGAGGCCTAGCACAGATACGCAGTATTTT
cdr3_aa: CASSRGRPSTDTQYF

clone_size: NA
j_call: TRBJ2-3
v_call: TRBV28
d_call: TRBD1
cdr3_nt: TGTGCCAGCAGCCGAGCAGGGGGCGCCGGCACAGATACGCAGTATTTT
cdr3_aa: CASSRAGGAGTDTQYF